This T cell receptor beta chain was documented in a study of T cells in Graves' hyperthyroidism and ophthalmopathy. Clinical symptoms, serum thyroxine, TRAb, thyroid ultrasound and orbital computed tomography informed diagnoses. Details on this clonotype: Its antigen is currently unknown.

RNA transcripts were the template for amplifying TCR beta CDR3 regions. In the first-round RT-PCR of the TCR CDR3, the HTBI primer set was used. TCRdb reprocessed the multiplex PCR reads via MiXCR and lists one record per CDR3 protein. The sample includes about 59,000 distinct CDR3 sequences, roughly 50% of them seen just once. Findings and limits, study-wide: Stable hyperthyroidism was separated from ophthalmopathy by a model based on 13 V-J features.

Source material: blood. The sequence was collected from a woman aged 55 to 70 with Graves' ophthalmopathy.

The CDR3 DNA is TGTGCCAGCAGCCAAGAGGGGGGTTTGAGATCGGTGGATACGCAGTATTTT. Encoded protein: CASSQEGGLRSVDTQYF. V is TRBV7-2 and J is TRBJ2-3; D may match TRBD1 or TRBD2 (6 bases each). Germline V CDR1 and CDR2: SGHTA, FQGNSA. V lost 5 bases and J lost 6, with 24 bases in between. The CDR3 spans 17 residues.